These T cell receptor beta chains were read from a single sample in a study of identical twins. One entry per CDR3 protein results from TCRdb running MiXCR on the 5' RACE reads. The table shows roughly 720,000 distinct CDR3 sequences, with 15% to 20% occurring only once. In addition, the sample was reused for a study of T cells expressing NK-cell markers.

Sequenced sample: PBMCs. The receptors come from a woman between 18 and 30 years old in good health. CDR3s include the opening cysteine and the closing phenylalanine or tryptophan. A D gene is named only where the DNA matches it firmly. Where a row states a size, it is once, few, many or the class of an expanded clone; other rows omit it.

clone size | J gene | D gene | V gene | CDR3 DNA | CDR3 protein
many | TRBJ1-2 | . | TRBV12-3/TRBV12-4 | TGTGCCAGCAGTTCAAGTGCTGGCTACACCTTC | CASSSSAGYTF
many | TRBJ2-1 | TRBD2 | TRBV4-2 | TGTGCCAGCAGCCAAGAGGGCGGGGGCTCCTACAATGAGCAGTTCTTC | CASSQEGGGSYNEQFF
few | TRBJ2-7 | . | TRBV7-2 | TGTGCCAGCAGGAGACGGTACTTC | CASRRRYF
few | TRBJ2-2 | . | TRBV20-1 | TGCAGTGCTAGAGTTCGGGGGCAGGGAGTCACCGGGGAGCTGTTTTTT | CSARVRGQGVTGELFF
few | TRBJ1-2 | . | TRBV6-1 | TGTGCCAGCAGCCGGACACCTACAGGGCCCCCCCACTATGGCTACACCTTC | CASSRTPTGPPHYGYTF
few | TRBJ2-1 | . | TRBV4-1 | TGCGCCAGCAGCCAAGAAAAGAACGTGGATGAGCAGTTCTTC | CASSQEKNVDEQFF
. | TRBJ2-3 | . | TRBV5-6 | TGTGCCAGCAGCTTTGGTCGCGGAGATACGCAGTATTTT | CASSFGRGDTQYF
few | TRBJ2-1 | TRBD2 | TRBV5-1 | TGCGCCAGCAGCTTGGACCTAGCGGGATCCTACAATGAGCAGTTCTTC | CASSLDLAGSYNEQFF
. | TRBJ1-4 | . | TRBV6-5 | TGTGCCAGCAGTTACTCGACCGGGCCACTTCATGAAAAACTGTTTTTT | CASSYSTGPLHEKLFF
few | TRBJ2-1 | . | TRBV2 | TGTGCCGGTAGACAGGAGTCCTACAATGAGCAGTTCTTC | CAGRQESYNEQFF
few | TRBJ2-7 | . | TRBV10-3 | TGTGCCATCAGTGATTTTGGCGGGGGCCACGAGCAGTACTTC | CAISDFGGGHEQYF
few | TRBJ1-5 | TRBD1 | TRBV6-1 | TGTGCCAGCAGCGGACAGGGGGCGGGTCAGCCCCAGCATTTT | CASSGQGAGQPQHF
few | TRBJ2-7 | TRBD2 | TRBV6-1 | TGTGCCAGCAGTCTCGCTCCCCTATCTAGCGGCAGCTACGAGCAGTACTTC | CASSLAPLSSGSYEQYF
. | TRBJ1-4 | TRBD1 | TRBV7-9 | TGTGCCAGCAGGTCGAATTGGTCGACAGGGGGGAATGAAAAACTGTTTTTT | CASRSNWSTGGNEKLFF
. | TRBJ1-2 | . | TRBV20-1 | TGCAGTGCTAGAGACCAGCCGGGACACAAAGCCAGTGGCTACACCTTC | CSARDQPGHKASGYTF
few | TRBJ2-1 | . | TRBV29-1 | TGCAGCGCTGGACTCGCAAGCTCCTACAATGAGCAGTTCTTC | CSAGLASSYNEQFF
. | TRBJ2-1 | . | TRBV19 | TGTGGCACCGGGCCCAGACGCGGTGAGCAGTTCTTC | CGTGPRRGEQFF
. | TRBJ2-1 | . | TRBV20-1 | TGCAGTGCCGCCGAGTCCCGTATCAGCTCCTACAATGAGCAGTTCTTC | CSAAESRISSYNEQFF
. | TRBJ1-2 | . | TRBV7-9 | TGTGCCAGCACCCTGGGTGGGGGCTACACCTTC | CASTLGGGYTF
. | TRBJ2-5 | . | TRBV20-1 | TGCAGTGCTAGAGATTGGGGGGCGGGGAATCAAGAGACCCAGTACTTC | CSARDWGAGNQETQYF
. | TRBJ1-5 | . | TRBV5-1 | TGCGCCAGCAGCCCTTTTAGCAATCAGCCCCAGCATTTT | CASSPFSNQPQHF
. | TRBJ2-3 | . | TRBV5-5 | TGTGCCAGCCTAATCCCCCTTACCCCAGGGCGTATTGCAGATACGCAGTATTTT | CASLIPLTPGRIADTQYF
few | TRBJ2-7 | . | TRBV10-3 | TGTGCCATCAGTGACCCAACAGGGTTGGCCGTCCACGAGCAGTACTTC | CAISDPTGLAVHEQYF
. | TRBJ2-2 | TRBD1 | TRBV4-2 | TGTGCCAGCAGCCGCCGACAGGGGGGACAGCGGAGCACCGGGGAGCTGTTTTTT | CASSRRQGGQRSTGELFF
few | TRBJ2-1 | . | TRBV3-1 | TGTGCCAGCAGCCACCCATACGTTGAGGCCAATGAGCAGTTCTTC | CASSHPYVEANEQFF
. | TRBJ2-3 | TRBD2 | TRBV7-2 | TGTGCCAGCTCCGCTAGCGGGGTCACAGATACGCAGTATTTT | CASSASGVTDTQYF
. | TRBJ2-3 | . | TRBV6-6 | TGTGCCAGCAGTTATTCCCAAGATACGCAGTATTTT | CASSYSQDTQYF
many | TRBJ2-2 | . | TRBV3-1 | TGTGCCAGCAGCCAGCGGGGGAACACCGGGGAGCTGTTTTTT | CASSQRGNTGELFF
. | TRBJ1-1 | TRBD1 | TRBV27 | TGTGCCAGCAGGCCGACTCCAGGGGGCGGCGGCACTGAAGCTTTCTTT | CASRPTPGGGGTEAFF
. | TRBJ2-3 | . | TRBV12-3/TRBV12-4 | TGTGCCAGCACCCTCGGGGCAGGGGGGACAGATACGCAGTATTTT | CASTLGAGGTDTQYF
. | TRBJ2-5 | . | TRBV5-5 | TGTGCCAGCAGCGGGGACACCCAAGAGACCCAGTACTTC | CASSGDTQETQYF
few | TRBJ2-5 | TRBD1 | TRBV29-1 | TGCAGCGTTGAAATGACAGGGGGCGTATCAGAGACCCAGTACTTC | CSVEMTGGVSETQYF
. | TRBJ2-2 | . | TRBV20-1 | TGCAGTGCTAGGGGGATAACAGGGACCCACACCGGGGAGCTGTTTTTT | CSARGITGTHTGELFF